This TCR beta chain stems from a study of shared T cell receptors in the human thymus. TCRdb keeps only in-frame clones here, not all; method: immunoSEQ multiplex PCR. The table includes about 710,000 clones, around 87% detected once. The CDR3 consists of 16 residues. The V gene's germline CDR1 is LGHNA and CDR2 YSLEER. Trimming took 0 bases from V and 2 from J; bases not matched to a gene: 6. In addition, the sample was reused for a study of human thymus T cells.

The TCR originated in a boy under two years old with a congenital heart defect. The rearrangement uses TRBV4-3 and TRBJ1-2, with 7 bases aligning to TRBD1. Source material: thymocytes. DNA of the CDR3: TGCGCCAGCAGCCAAGATGGGACAGCCAAGAACTATGGCTACACCTTC. It is translated as CASSQDGTAKNYGYTF.